Described below is a single T cell receptor (beta chain) sequence and its context. What it binds is not known. V was cut by 3 bases and J by 0 bases, with 7 bases left in between. CDR1 is MNHNS, CDR2 SASEGT, per germline. The CDR3 length is 14 residues. Assay: immunoSEQ multiplex PCR; the TCRdb copy retains only in-frame clones and omits some. The data show over 70,000 clones, with less than 90% seen just once and 20% to 25% held by the top ten. This entry belongs to a study of T cells in localized non-small cell lung cancer. General observations from the study: Appearance in adjacent lung was seen for a median around 60 of the top 100 tumor clones.

This sequence joins TRBV6-1 and TRBJ2-3; no firm D call. Sequencing used peripheral blood, obtained before any cancer treatment. This receptor was taken from a male donor aged 60 or older with stage III squamous cell lung carcinoma. CDR3 DNA: TGTGCCAGCAGTGATTCAGTAAGCACAGATACGCAGTATTTT. It is translated as CASSDSVSTDTQYF.